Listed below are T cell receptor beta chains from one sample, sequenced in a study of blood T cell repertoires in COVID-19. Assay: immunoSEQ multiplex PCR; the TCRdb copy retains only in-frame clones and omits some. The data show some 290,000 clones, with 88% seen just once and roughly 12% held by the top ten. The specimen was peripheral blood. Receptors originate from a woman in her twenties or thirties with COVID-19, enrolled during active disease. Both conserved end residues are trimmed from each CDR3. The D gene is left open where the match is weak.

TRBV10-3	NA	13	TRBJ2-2	AINRLEGASGELF
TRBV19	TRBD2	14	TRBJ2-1	ASTDPAGASGNEQF
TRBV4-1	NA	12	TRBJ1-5	ASRQTGFDQPQH
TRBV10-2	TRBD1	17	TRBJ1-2	ASSERAALNPRQGHGYT
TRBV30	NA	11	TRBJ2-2	AWSTGLTGELF
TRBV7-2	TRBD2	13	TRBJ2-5	ASSLGTSGRETQY
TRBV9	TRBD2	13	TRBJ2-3	ASSPSSGSLDTQY
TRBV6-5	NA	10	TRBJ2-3	ASSPSTDTQY
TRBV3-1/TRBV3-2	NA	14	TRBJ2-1	ASSQGYRRSYNEQF
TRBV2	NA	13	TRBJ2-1	ASSATGVAYNEQF